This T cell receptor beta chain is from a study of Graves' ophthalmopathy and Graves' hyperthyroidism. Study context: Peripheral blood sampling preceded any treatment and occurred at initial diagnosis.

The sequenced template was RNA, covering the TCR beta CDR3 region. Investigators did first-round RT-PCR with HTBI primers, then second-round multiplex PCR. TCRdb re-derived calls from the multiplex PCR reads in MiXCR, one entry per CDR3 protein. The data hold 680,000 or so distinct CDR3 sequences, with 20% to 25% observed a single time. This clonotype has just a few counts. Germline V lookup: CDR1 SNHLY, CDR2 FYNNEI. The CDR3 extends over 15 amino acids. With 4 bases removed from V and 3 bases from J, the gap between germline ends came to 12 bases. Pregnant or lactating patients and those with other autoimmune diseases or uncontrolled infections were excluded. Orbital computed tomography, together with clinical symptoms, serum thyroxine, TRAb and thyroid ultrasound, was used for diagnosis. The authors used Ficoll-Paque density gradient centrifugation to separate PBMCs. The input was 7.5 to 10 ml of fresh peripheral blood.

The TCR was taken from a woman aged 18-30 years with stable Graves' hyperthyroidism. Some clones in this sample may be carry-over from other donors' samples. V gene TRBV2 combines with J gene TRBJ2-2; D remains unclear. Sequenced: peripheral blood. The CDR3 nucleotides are TGTGCCAGCAGTGGATGGGAACACCACACCGGGGAGCTGTTTTTT. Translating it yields CASSGWEHHTGELFF.